Sequencing of this TCR beta chain was carried out in a study of T cells after yellow fever vaccination. A single record per CDR3 protein comes from TCRdb applying MiXCR to the 5' RACE reads. The sample lists roughly 170,000 distinct CDR3 sequences, around 9% occurring once. The germline V gene encodes CDR1 LGHNA and CDR2 YSLEER. CDR3 length equals 15 residues. Trimming removed 4 bases at V and 0 bases at J, with 12 bases between. Study-level findings and limits: Among primary-vaccination clones, most reappeared after the booster, at 95% to 96% for CD4 and 88% for CD8. When the response was secondary, it was weaker but reached its peak faster, day 5 versus 15.

About this clonotype: Its target is unknown.

The TCR was taken from a man between 18 and 29 years old who received the YFV17D yellow fever vaccine. V is TRBV4-3 and J is TRBJ1-2; the D gene is possibly TRBD1 (6 bases). The sample consisted of CD8+ T cells sorted from PBMCs, taken 45 days after the yellow fever booster vaccination. CDR3 DNA sequence: TGCGCCAGCAGCCCTGAGACAGGACCTAACTATGGCTACACCTTC. It codes for CASSPETGPNYGYTF.